A single sample is the source of the 14 T cell receptor beta chains below, sequenced in a study of cytomegalovirus exposure and HLA in healthy donors. Primers: 60 Vbeta forward and 13 Jbeta reverse. Profiled with immunoSEQ multiplex PCR; TCRdb holds only in-frame clones, not every one. The sample consists of approximately 200,000 clones, about 80% of them appearing once. The sequencing input was PBMCs. Receptors were obtained from a young man in good health and CMV-seronegative.

Remarks on this clone: The junction departs from germline at one end; a sequencing error may be responsible. Other nucleotide sequences from this sample produce the same CDR3. The gene calls are TRBV28 and TRBJ2-3, with D unclear. Germline V gene lookup returns CDR1 MDHEN and CDR2 SYDVKM. This CDR3 region has 14 residues. CDR3 protein: CASSPAGPTDTQYF. In DNA, the CDR3 is TGCGCCAGCAGCCCAGCAGGCCCCACAGATACGCAGTATTTT. The full variable domain, its missing parts supplied by reference TRBV28 and TRBJ2-3, is DVKVTQSSRYLVKRTGEKVFLECVQDMDHENMFWYRQDPGLGLRLIYFSYDVKMKEKGDIPEGYSVSREKKERFSLILESASTNQTSMYLCASSPAGPTDTQYFGPGTRLTVL.

The rearrangement links TRBV15 to TRBJ2-7; 8 positions match TRBD2. The junction had 12 bases not matched to a gene; V was cut back by 0 bases and J by 11 bases. This CDR3 has 15 amino acids. CDR1 and CDR2 (germline): LNHNV, YYDKDF (reference sequence). CDR3 residues: CATSRDEEQGGRKYF. In DNA, the CDR3 is TGTGCCACCAGCAGAGATGAGGAACAGGGCGGGAGGAAGTACTTC.

This clone was seen a handful of times. The chain links TRBV11-1 to TRBJ2-2; 14 bases line up with TRBD2. With V trimmed by 4 bases and J by 6 bases, 4 bases remained unmatched. This CDR3 is built from 16 residues. Germline CDR1 is SGHAT and CDR2 is FQDESV (reference sequence). CDR3 sequence reads: CASSYRLAGGPGELFF. Written as DNA, the CDR3 is TGTGCCAGCAGCTACCGACTAGCGGGGGGGCCCGGGGAGCTGTTTTTT.

The table lists this clone with a count of one. The chain has TRBV5-6 and TRBJ2-7, with no clear D. CDR1 SGHDT and CDR2 YYEEEE come from the germline V gene. This CDR3 has 12 residues. V lost 4 bases, J lost 2 bases, and 7 bases lay in between. This CDR3 is CASSQTAYEQYF. The CDR3, as DNA: TGTGCCAGCAGCCAAACTGCCTACGAGCAGTACTTC.

The chain recombines TRBV7-9 with TRBJ2-1; tentative D call: TRBD2 (5 bases). The CDR3 extends over 15 amino acids. V was clipped by 3 bases and J by 0 bases, with 9 bases between them. Germline-derived CDR1 and CDR2 are SEHNR and FQNEAQ (reference sequence). Here the CDR3 DNA reads TGTGCCAGCAGCTTGAGAGGGAGCTCCTACAATGAGCAGTTCTTC. Its protein product is CASSLRGSSYNEQFF.

The chain combines TRBV27 with TRBJ2-1; the match to TRBD2 covers 12 bases. The CDR3 spans 15 residues. Germline V gives CDR1 MNHEY, CDR2 SMNVEV (reference sequence). V shed 3 bases and J 9 bases; nucleotides not matched to a gene: 6. The CDR3 loop is CASSLTSGSSVEQFF. CDR3 coding DNA: TGTGCCAGCAGTTTGACTAGCGGGAGTTCGGTTGAGCAGTTCTTC.

The chain joins TRBV28 to TRBJ2-7; 8 bases fit TRBD2. Losses at the gene ends were 5 bases for V and 6 bases for J; bases not matched to a gene: 15. This CDR3 region has 16 residues. Looked up from germline, CDR1 is MDHEN and CDR2 is SYDVKM. CDR3 in amino acids: CASSNIRAGVQREQYF. The DNA for the CDR3 is TGTGCCAGCAGTAACATCCGAGCGGGAGTTCAACGCGAGCAGTACTTC.

This chain links TRBV27 with TRBJ2-4; the D gene is possibly TRBD1 (7 bases). Germline CDR1 is MNHEY and CDR2 is SMNVEV (reference sequence). V shed 6 bases and J shed 2 bases, with 14 bases lying between them. The CDR3 consists of 15 residues. The CDR3: CASSGGGRTKNIQYF. As DNA, the CDR3 is TGTGCCAGCAGCGGAGGGGGCAGAACCAAAAACATTCAGTACTTC.

The rearrangement links TRBV4-3 to TRBJ1-4; D is undetermined. Trimming stripped 1 base from V and 7 bases from J, with 7 bases between. This CDR3 is 13 amino acids long. Germline loops: CDR1 LGHNA, CDR2 YSLEER. This CDR3 reads CASSQAWAEKLFF. The CDR3 DNA is TGCGCCAGCAGCCAAGCTTGGGCTGAAAAACTGTTTTTT.

This chain links TRBV19 with TRBJ2-7; 8 nucleotides align to TRBD2. This CDR3 is built from 15 residues. After removal of 3 bases from V and 4 bases from J, the junction contained 8 bases not matched to a gene. Germline V gene data show CDR1 as LNHDA and CDR2 as SQIVND (reference sequence). The CDR3 DNA reads as TGTGCCAGTAGTATGCAGCGGGGGAACTTATACGAGCAGTACTTC. Encoded protein: CASSMQRGNLYEQYF.

The V gene is TRBV18, the J gene TRBJ1-1, with D possibly TRBD1 on 6 matching bases. The ends were cut back, 2 bases at V and 1 base at J, with 14 bases in the middle. Germline V gene data show CDR1 as KGHSH and CDR2 as LQKENI. This CDR3 region has 16 residues. The CDR3 region is CASSPGSGVGNTEAFF. The CDR3 DNA reads TGTGCCAGCTCACCAGGGTCAGGGGTTGGGAACACTGAAGCTTTCTTT.

J is TRBJ1-6 and V is TRBV11-3, with unresolved D. Between the trimmed V and J ends, which lost 5 bases and 10 bases, there was a span of 12 bases. Germline lookup yields CDR1 SGHNT and CDR2 YENEEA. This CDR3 has 13 amino acids. The CDR3 loop reads CASSPRAGSPLHF. The CDR3, as DNA: TGTGCCAGCAGCCCGCGGGCCGGATCACCCCTCCACTTT.

This rearrangement joins TRBV9 to TRBJ1-1, with 9 bases that match TRBD1. The trim removed 0 bases at V and 5 bases at J, leaving 5 bases unmatched. Germline V gene data show CDR1 as SGDLS and CDR2 as YYNGEE. CDR3 length equals 15 residues. As DNA, the CDR3 is TGTGCCAGCAGCGTAGCGGGACAGGGAAAAACTGAAGCTTTCTTT. It specifies CASSVAGQGKTEAFF.

The rearrangement links TRBV4-2 to TRBJ1-4; TRBD1 is a possible D gene (6 bases). Trimming cost V 0 bases and J 8 bases, with 19 bases left between them. CDR1 and CDR2 from the germline V gene are LGHNA and YNFKEQ. The CDR3 loop spans 17 amino acids. CDR3 sequence reads: CASSQDHRRGGEEKLFF. The CDR3 coding sequence is TGTGCCAGCAGCCAAGACCACAGAAGAGGGGGTGAGGAAAAACTGTTTTTT.